The sequence of this T cell receptor (beta chain) was determined in a study of T-cell memory formation after mild COVID-19. TCRdb analysed the 5' RACE reads with MiXCR anew, one entry per CDR3 protein. The sample consists of 470,000 or so distinct CDR3 sequences, about 20% of them appearing once. The CDR3 spans 13 residues. The V end was cut by 3 bases, the J end by 7 bases, with 12 bases between. This rearrangement joins TRBV12-3 or TRBV12-4 to TRBJ1-2, with D tentatively TRBD1 (5 bases). Sequencing input: PBMCs or a T cell subset sorted from them (not recorded which). The receptor comes from an adult woman who had mild COVID-19 (a few samples of this study predate the infection). Cell type and time point are not known. This CDR3 is CASSFGGAGGYTF. The CDR3 region has the DNA TGTGCCAGCAGTTTTGGAGGGGCAGGTGGCTACACCTTC.